These 10 T cell receptor beta chains share one sample of origin, sequenced in a study of cytotoxic CD8 clonotypes in ibrutinib-treated CLL. The table came from immunoSEQ multiplex PCR; TCRdb's copy has only in-frame clones and leaves some out. The sample holds over 120,000 clones, more than 70% seen once. The source was PBMCs, collected after 36 months of ibrutinib treatment. These receptors all stem from a human donor with chronic lymphocytic leukemia.

This clone is a singleton in its sample. The CDR3 here is CASSVEGFSYNEQYF. The CDR3 DNA sequence: TGTGCCAGCAGCGTAGAAGGGTTTTCCTACAACGAGCAGTACTTC. The rearrangement joins TRBV9 to TRBJ2-7, with D uncertain. The CDR3 length is 15 residues. Germline V gene sequence: CDR1 SGDLS, CDR2 YYNGEE. The ends were cut back, 0 bases at V and 5 bases at J, with 15 bases in the middle.

The CDR3 region is CASSGQGPSSYNEQFF. In DNA form, the CDR3 reads TGTGCCAGCAGCGGACAGGGTCCTAGCTCCTACAATGAGCAGTTCTTC. The chain combines TRBV9 with TRBJ2-1, with 7 nucleotides matching TRBD1. Losses at the gene ends were 3 bases for V and 0 bases for J; bases not matched to a gene: 6. The CDR3 loop spans 16 amino acids. In germline, CDR1 is SGDLS, CDR2 YYNGEE.

The rearrangement links TRBV10-3 to TRBJ2-3; D is unresolved. The germline V and J ends were trimmed by 3 bases and 2 bases, with 6 bases remaining between them. Germline-derived CDR1 and CDR2 are ENHRY and SYGVKD. There are 13 residues in the CDR3. Here the CDR3 reads CAISEGFTDTQYF. DNA of the CDR3: TGTGCCATCAGTGAAGGGTTCACAGATACGCAGTATTTT.

The sample holds a few counts of this clone. The V gene is TRBV5-1, the J gene TRBJ1-2; unclear D gene. This CDR3 is built from 12 residues. V lost 0 bases and J lost 4, with 4 bases in between. Germline V gene lookup returns CDR1 SGHRS and CDR2 YFSETQ. The CDR3 loop reads CASSLASYGYTF. The CDR3 bases are TGCGCCAGCAGCTTGGCCAGCTATGGCTACACCTTC.

In its sample, this clone ranks as medium-sized. This chain joins TRBV5-4 and TRBJ2-1; weak D call: TRBD1 (5 bases). Germline-derived CDR1 and CDR2 are SGHNT and YYREEE (reference sequence). V was clipped by 0 bases and J by 9 bases, with 10 bases between them. The CDR3 is 13 amino acids. The CDR3 coding sequence is TGTGCCAGCAGCTTGGTAACAGGCGGTGAGCAGTTCTTC. Its protein is CASSLVTGGEQFF.

V usage is TRBV7-3 and J usage is TRBJ2-6; D uncertain. The CDR3 is made up of 14 amino acids. Trimming removed 7 bases at V and 0 bases at J, with 7 bases between. Germline V CDR1 and CDR2: SGHTA, FQGTGA. The CDR3 DNA sequence: TGTGCCAGCAAGTCCCACTCTGGGGCCAACGTCCTGACTTTC. Protein: CASKSHSGANVLTF.

The chain couples TRBV5-6 to TRBJ2-3, with TRBD2 matching 9 bases. With V trimmed by 0 bases and J by 5 bases, 4 bases remained unmatched. Germline V gene lookup returns CDR1 SGHDT and CDR2 YYEEEE. The CDR3 is 15 amino acids. CDR3 sequence reads: CASSLAMRGGDTQYF. In DNA, the CDR3 is TGTGCCAGCAGCTTGGCCATGCGGGGGGGAGATACGCAGTATTTT.

V is TRBV18 and J is TRBJ1-2; 10 bases match TRBD1. Germline CDR1 is KGHSH and CDR2 is LQKENI. With V trimmed by 3 bases and J by 8 bases, 3 bases remained unmatched. This CDR3 spans 13 amino acids. The CDR3 DNA is TGTGCCAGCTCACCTGGACAGGGGGGAGGCTACACCTTC. Translating it yields CASSPGQGGGYTF.

V and J are TRBV5-1 and TRBJ2-5; D not certain. Deletions cut 0 bases from V and 5 bases from J, with 5 bases between. The CDR3 spans 12 residues. Germline CDR1 is SGHRS and CDR2 is YFSETQ. As DNA, the CDR3 is TGCGCCAGCAGCTTGGATTGGGAGACCCAGTACTTC. Its protein is CASSLDWETQYF.

J is TRBJ2-7 and V is TRBV27; TRBD2 matches at 7 bases. CDR3 length: 20 amino acids. Germline CDR1 reads MNHEY; CDR2 reads SMNVEV (reference sequence). The J segment lost 4 bases and the V segment lost 5 bases, leaving 26 bases of the junction unmatched. The CDR3 loop reads CASSPLTHDPPGTILYEQYF. The CDR3 bases are TGTGCCAGCAGTCCGCTCACCCACGACCCCCCCGGGACTATCCTATACGAGCAGTACTTC.